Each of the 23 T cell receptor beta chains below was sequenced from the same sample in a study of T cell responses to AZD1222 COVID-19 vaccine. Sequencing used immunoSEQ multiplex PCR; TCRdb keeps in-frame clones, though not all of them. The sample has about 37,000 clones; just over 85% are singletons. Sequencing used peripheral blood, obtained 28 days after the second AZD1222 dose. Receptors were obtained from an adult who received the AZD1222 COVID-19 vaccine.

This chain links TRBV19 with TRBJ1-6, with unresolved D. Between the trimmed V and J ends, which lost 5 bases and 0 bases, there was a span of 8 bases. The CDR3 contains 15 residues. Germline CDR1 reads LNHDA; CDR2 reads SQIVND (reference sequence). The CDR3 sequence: CASSAMDSYNSPLHF. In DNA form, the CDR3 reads TGTGCCAGTAGTGCGATGGACTCCTATAATTCACCCCTCCACTTT.

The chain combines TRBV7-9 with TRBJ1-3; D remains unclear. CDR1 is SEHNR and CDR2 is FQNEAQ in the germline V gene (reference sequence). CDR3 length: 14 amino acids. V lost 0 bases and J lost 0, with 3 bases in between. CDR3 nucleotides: TGTGCCAGCAGCTTAGCGCTCTCTGGAAACACCATATATTTT. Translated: CASSLALSGNTIYF.

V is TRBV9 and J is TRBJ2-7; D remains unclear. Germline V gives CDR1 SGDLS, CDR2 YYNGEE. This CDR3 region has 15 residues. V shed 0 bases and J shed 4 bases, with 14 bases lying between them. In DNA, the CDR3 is TGTGCCAGCAGCGTAGGAACTATCCCGGTTTACGAGCAGTACTTC. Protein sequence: CASSVGTIPVYEQYF.

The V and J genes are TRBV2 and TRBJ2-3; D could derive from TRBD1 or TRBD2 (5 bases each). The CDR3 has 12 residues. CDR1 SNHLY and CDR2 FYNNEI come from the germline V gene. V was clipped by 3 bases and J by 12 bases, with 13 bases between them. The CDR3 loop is CASSEGTRLQYF. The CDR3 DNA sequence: TGTGCCAGCAGTGAGGGGACGCGCCTCCAGTATTTT.

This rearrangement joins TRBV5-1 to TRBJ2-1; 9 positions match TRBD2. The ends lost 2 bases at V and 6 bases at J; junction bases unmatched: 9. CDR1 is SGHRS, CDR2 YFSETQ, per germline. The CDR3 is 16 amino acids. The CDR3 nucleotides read TGCGCCAGCAGCTTAAGAGCGGGAGGTGGCTCCAATGAGCAGTTCTTC. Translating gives CASSLRAGGGSNEQFF. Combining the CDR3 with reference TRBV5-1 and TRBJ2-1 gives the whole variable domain KAGVTQTPRYLIKTRGQQVTLSCSPISGHRSVSWYQQTPGQGLQFLFEYFSETQRNKGNFPGRFSGRQFSNSRSEMNVSTLELGDSALYLCASSLRAGGGSNEQFFGPGTRLTVL.

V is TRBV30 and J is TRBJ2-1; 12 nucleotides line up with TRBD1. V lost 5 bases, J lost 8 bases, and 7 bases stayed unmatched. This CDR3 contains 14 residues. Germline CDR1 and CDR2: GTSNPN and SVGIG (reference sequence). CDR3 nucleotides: TGTGCCTGGGGACCGGGACAGGGGGCGGATGAGCAGTTCTTC. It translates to CAWGPGQGADEQFF.

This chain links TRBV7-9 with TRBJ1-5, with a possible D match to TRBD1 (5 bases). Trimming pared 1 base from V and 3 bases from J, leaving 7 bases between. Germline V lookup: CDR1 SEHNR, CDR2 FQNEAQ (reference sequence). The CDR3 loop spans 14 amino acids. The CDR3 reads CASSLGGDNQPQHF. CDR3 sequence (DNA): TGTGCCAGCAGCTTAGGGGGGGACAATCAGCCCCAGCATTTT.

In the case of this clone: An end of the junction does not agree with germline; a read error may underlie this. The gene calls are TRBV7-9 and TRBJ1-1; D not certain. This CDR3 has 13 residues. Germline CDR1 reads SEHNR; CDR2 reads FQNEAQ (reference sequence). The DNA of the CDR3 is TGTGCCAGCAGATTAGGGTCGGACACTGAAGCTTTCTTT. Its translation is CASRLGSDTEAFF.

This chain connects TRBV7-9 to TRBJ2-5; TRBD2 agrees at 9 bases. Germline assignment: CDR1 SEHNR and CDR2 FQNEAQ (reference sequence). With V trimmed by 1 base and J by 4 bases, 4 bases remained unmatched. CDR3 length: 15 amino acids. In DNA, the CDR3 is TGTGCCAGCAGCTTAGTCCCAGCGGGAGGAGAGACCCAGTACTTC. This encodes CASSLVPAGGETQYF.

The CDR3 DNA sequence: TGTGCCAGCAGTGCCAACAGGGCGACTAATGAAAAACTGTTTTTT. It codes for CASSANRATNEKLFF. The rearrangement links TRBV2 to TRBJ1-4, with D maybe TRBD1 (6 bases). This CDR3 comprises 15 residues. Deletions cut 4 bases from V and 2 bases from J, with 11 bases between. Germline V gene data show CDR1 as SNHLY and CDR2 as FYNNEI.

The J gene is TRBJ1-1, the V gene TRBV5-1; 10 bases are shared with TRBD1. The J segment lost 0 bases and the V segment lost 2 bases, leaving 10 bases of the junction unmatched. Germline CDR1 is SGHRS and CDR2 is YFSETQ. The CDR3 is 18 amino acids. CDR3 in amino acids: CASSFTSRDRGVNTEAFF. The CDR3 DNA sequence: TGCGCCAGCAGCTTTACTAGCCGGGACAGGGGCGTGAACACTGAAGCTTTCTTT.

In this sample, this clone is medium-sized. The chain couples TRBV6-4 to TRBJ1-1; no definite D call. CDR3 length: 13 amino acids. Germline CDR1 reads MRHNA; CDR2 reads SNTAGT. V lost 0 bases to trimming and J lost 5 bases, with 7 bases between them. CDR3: CASSDSWITEAFF. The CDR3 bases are TGTGCCAGCAGTGACTCATGGATAACTGAAGCTTTCTTT.

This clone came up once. The CDR3 coding sequence is TGTGCCAGCAGCCCCGGGGGGGTGATGGCAAACTATGGCTACACCTTC. Residues: CASSPGGVMANYGYTF. The rearrangement joins TRBV7-3 to TRBJ1-2; a weak D match, TRBD1 (5 bases). The V end was cut by 5 bases, the J end by 2 bases, with 18 bases between. Germline loops: CDR1 SGHTA, CDR2 FQGTGA. The CDR3 is 16 amino acids.

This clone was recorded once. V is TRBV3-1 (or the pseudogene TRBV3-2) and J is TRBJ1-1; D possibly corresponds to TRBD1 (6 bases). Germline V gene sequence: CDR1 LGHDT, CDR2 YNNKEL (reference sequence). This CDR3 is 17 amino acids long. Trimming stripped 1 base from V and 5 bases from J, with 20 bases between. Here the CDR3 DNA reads TGTGCCAGCAGCCAAGGCTATTGGAGGTCGACAGGTACTGAAGCTTTCTTT. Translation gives CASSQGYWRSTGTEAFF.

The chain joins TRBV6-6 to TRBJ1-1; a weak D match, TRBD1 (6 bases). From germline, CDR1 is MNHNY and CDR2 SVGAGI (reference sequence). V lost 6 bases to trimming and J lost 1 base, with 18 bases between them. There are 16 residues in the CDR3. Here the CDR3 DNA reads TGTGCCAGCAGCCCCGCGGGGGGGGCTAAGAACACTGAAGCTTTCTTT. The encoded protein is CASSPAGGAKNTEAFF.

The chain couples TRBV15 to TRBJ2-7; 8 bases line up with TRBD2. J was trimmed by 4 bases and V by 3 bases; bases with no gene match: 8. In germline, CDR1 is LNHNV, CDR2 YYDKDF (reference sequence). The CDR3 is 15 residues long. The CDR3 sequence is CATSRGAGGTYEQYF. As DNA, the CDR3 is TGTGCCACCAGCAGGGGGGCGGGGGGCACATACGAGCAGTACTTC.

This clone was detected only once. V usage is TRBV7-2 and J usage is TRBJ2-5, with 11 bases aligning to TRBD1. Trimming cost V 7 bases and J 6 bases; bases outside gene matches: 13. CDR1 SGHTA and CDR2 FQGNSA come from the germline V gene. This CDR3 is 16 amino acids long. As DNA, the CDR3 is TGTGCCAGCATTTCGGACCCGGGACAGGGGGGAAAGACCCAGTACTTC. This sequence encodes CASISDPGQGGKTQYF. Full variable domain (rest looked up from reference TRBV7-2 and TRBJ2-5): GAGVSQSPSNKVTEKGKDVELRCDPISGHTALYWYRQSLGQGLEFLIYFQGNSAPDKSGLPSDRFSAERTGGSVSTLTIQRTQQEDSAVYLCASISDPGQGGKTQYFGPGTRLLVL.

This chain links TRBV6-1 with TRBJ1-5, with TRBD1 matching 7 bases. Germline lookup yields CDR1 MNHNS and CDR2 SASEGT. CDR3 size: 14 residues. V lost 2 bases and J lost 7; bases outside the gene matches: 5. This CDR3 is CASSENRGGQPQHF. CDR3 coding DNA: TGTGCCAGCAGTGAAAACAGGGGAGGCCAGCCCCAGCATTTT.

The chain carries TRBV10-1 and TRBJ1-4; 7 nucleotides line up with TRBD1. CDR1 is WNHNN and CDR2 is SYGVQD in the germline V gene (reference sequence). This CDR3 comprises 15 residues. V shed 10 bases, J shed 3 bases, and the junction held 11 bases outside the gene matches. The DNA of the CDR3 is TGCGCCACCCCGGACAGGCAAGGGGCTAATGAAAAACTGTTTTTT. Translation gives CATPDRQGANEKLFF.

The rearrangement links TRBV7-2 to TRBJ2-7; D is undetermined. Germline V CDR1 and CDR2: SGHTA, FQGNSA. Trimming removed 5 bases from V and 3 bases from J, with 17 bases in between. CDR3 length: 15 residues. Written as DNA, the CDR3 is TGTGCCAGCAGCCCTCAAGGTGGGCGTAGCTACGAGCAGTACTTC. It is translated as CASSPQGGRSYEQYF.

The CDR3: CASSLDTGRLFF. The CDR3 DNA reads TGTGCCAGCAGCTTAGACACAGGGAGACTGTTTTTT. The chain carries TRBV7-9 and TRBJ1-4; maybe TRBD1 (6 bases). CDR3 size: 12 residues. With 1 base removed from V and 13 bases from J, the gap between germline ends came to 10 bases. Per germline, CDR1 SEHNR and CDR2 FQNEAQ (reference sequence).

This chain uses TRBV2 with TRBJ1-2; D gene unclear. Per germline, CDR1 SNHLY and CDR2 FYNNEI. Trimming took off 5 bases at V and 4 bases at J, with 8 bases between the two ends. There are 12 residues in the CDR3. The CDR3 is CASSLSGYGYTF. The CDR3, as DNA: TGTGCCAGCAGTCTCTCCGGCTATGGCTACACCTTC.

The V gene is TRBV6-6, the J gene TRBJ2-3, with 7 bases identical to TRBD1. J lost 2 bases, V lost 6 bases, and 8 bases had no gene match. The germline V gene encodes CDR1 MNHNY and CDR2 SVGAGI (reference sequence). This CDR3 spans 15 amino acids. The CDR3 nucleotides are TGTGCCAGCAGACGCGGTACAGGGGCCACAGATACGCAGTATTTT. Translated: CASRRGTGATDTQYF.